A single sample is the source of the 9 T cell receptor beta chains below, sequenced in a study of blood T cells in healthy people across ages. It was with a sample-barcoded 5' primer and a J-beta primer mix that a second PCR of about 6 to 11 cycles was run. TCRdb ran MiXCR on the 5' RACE reads and lists one entry per CDR3 protein. The sample yields 1.4 million to 1.5 million distinct CDR3 sequences, approximately 40% seen once. Specimen: blood. The receptors originated from a woman aged 18-30 years in good health.

The chain has TRBV2 and TRBJ2-3; 7 bases are a match to TRBD1. Trimming took 11 bases from V and 0 from J; bases not matched to a gene: 5. The CDR3 is 13 amino acids. The germline CDR1 and CDR2 sequences are SNHLY and FYNNEI. CDR3 sequence (DNA): TGTGCCGGATCGGGACAGAGCACAGATACGCAGTATTTT. Amino acids: CAGSGQSTDTQYF.

In this sample, this clonotype turned up once. V and J are TRBV5-1 and TRBJ1-2; D uncertain. The CDR3 spans 13 residues. V was trimmed by 4 bases and J by 6 bases, leaving 13 bases between them. Germline loops: CDR1 SGHRS, CDR2 YFSETQ. CDR3 DNA sequence: TGCGCCAGCAGCCCGGAGGGTATCAATGGCTACACCTTC. As protein: CASSPEGINGYTF.

V gene TRBV12-3 or TRBV12-4 combines with J gene TRBJ1-2, with D unclear. Trimming took 1 base from V and 7 from J, leaving 10 bases between them. The CDR3 is made up of 13 amino acids. The CDR3 DNA sequence: TGTGCCAGCAGTTTAGTTCGTCAGCCTGGCTACACCTTC. Amino acid sequence: CASSLVRQPGYTF.

The V and J genes are TRBV7-9 and TRBJ1-5; D is undetermined. The germline V gene encodes CDR1 SEHNR and CDR2 FQNEAQ (reference sequence). CDR3 length: 12 amino acids. Trimming removed 5 bases at V and 7 bases at J, with 9 bases between. The chain's CDR3 is CASSAGRQPQHF. In nucleotides, the CDR3 is TGTGCCAGCAGCGCCGGTCGGCAGCCCCAGCATTTT. Full variable domain (missing parts from reference TRBV7-9 and TRBJ1-5): DTGVSQNPRHKITKRGQNVTFRCDPISEHNRLYWYRQTLGQGPEFLTYFQNEAQLEKSRLLSDRFSAERPKGSFSTLEIQRTEQGDSAMYLCASSAGRQPQHFGDGTRLSIL.

This clonotype was counted a few times. This rearrangement joins TRBV4-2 to TRBJ2-4; D perhaps matches TRBD1 (6 bases). V dropped 0 bases and J dropped 6 bases, with 15 bases sitting between them. Looked up from germline, CDR1 is LGHNA and CDR2 is YNFKEQ. The CDR3 loop spans 16 amino acids. The CDR3: CASSQDWIQGTNIQYF. The CDR3 nucleotides read TGTGCCAGCAGCCAAGACTGGATACAGGGAACAAACATTCAGTACTTC.

The rearrangement uses TRBV3-1 and TRBJ2-4; 8 positions match TRBD2. The CDR3 is made up of 14 amino acids. Looked up from germline, CDR1 is LGHDT and CDR2 is YNNKEL (reference sequence). Trimming cost V 3 bases and J 9 bases; bases outside gene matches: 7. The CDR3 protein is CASSQMTSDPIQYF. The CDR3 DNA follows: TGTGCCAGCAGCCAGATGACTAGCGACCCCATTCAGTACTTC.

This clonotype was found a few times. The rearrangement joins TRBV29-1 to TRBJ1-1; 7 bases line up with TRBD1. The germline V gene encodes CDR1 SQVTM and CDR2 ANQGSEA. J lost 1 base, V lost 4 bases, and 6 bases had no gene match. The CDR3 sequence is 14 residues long. The CDR3, as DNA: TGCAGCGTTGGTGACAGGGCTTCGAACACTGAAGCTTTCTTT. Residues: CSVGDRASNTEAFF.

For the CDR3, the DNA is TGCAGCGTTGTACAAGTACGGACTGAAGCTTTCTTT. It encodes CSVVQVRTEAFF. The rearrangement joins TRBV29-1 to TRBJ1-1; no definite D call. Germline loops: CDR1 SQVTM, CDR2 ANQGSEA. Trimming took 4 bases from V and 5 from J, leaving 11 bases between them. This CDR3 has 12 residues. Based on the CDR3 plus reference TRBV29-1 and TRBJ1-1, the full variable domain is SAVISQKPSRDICQRGTSLTIQCQVDSQVTMMFWYRQQPGQSLTLIATANQGSEATYESGFVIDKFPISRPNLTFSTLTVSNMSPEDSSIYLCSVVQVRTEAFFGQGTRLTVV.

DNA for the CDR3: TGCGCCAGCACTACAGGAGCTAATGAGCAGTTCTTC. As protein: CASTTGANEQFF. This rearrangement joins TRBV10-2 to TRBJ2-1; TRBD1 might be the D (5 bases). This CDR3 has 12 amino acids. In germline, CDR1 is WSHSY, CDR2 SAAADI. The ends were cut back, 7 bases at V and 7 bases at J, with 11 bases in the middle.